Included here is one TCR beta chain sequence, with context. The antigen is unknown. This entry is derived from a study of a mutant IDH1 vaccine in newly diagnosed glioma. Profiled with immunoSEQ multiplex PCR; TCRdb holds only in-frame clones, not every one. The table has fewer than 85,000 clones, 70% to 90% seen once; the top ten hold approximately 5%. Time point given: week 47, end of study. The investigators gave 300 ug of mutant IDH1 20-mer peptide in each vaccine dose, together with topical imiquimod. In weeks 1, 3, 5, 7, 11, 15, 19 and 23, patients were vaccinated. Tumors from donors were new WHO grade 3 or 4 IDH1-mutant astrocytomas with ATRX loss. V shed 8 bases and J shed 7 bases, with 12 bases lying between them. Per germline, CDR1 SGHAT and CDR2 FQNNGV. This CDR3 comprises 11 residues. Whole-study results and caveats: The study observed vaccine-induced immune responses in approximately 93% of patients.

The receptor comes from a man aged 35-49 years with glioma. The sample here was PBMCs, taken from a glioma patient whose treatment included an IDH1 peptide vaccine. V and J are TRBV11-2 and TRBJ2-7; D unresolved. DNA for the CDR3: TGTGCCAGCGGAGAACGGTGGGAGCAGTACTTC. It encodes CASGERWEQYF.